This TCR beta chain was obtained from a study of T-cell memory formation after mild COVID-19. TCRdb recomputed calls from the 5' RACE reads with MiXCR, one row per CDR3 protein. Of fewer than 60,000 distinct CDR3 sequences in the sample, 27% were seen once. Germline CDR1 and CDR2: SEHNR and FQNEAQ (reference sequence). The CDR3 is 14 amino acids. The ends were cut back, 5 bases at V and 4 bases at J, with 13 bases in the middle. The V call is TRBV7-9, the J call TRBJ2-3, with D tentatively TRBD1 (5 bases). The TCR originated in a man aged 18 to 30 who had mild COVID-19 (a few samples of this study predate the infection). Cell type and time point are not known. The sequenced sample was PBMCs or a T cell subset sorted from them (not recorded which). The CDR3 DNA sequence: TGTGCCAGCAGCCTTCAGGGCGGCGCAGATACGCAGTATTTT. It translates to CASSLQGGADTQYF.